This record looks at one TCR beta chain sequence and its context. Its antigen is unknown. The sample belongs to a study of beta chain features in type 1 diabetes. Overall study context: Across all samples, about 100,000,000 sorted cells were examined. Study results and limitations: Type 1 diabetes patients had moderately but significantly shorter TCRB CDR3s in all four CD4+ subsets.

CDR3 length: 14 amino acids. Trimming left V 1 base short and J 3 bases short, with 9 bases between. Germline CDR1 is SEHNR and CDR2 is FQNEAQ (reference sequence). Sequenced material consisted of expressed TCRB transcripts (all of the isolated RNA was reverse transcribed). Sequencing was performed with immunoSEQ multiplex PCR; in TCRdb, only in-frame clones are kept and a portion is missing. The sample yields some 250,000 clones, 11% seen once. The receptor was derived from a man between 25 and 39 years old with type 1 diabetes. The genes are TRBV7-9 and TRBJ2-5, with D possibly TRBD2 on 5 matching bases. Sequencing input: naive CD4+ T cells from blood. The chain's CDR3 is CASSLDSGKETQYF. CDR3 coding DNA: TGTGCCAGCAGCTTAGATTCCGGGAAAGAGACCCAGTACTTC.